Below, 23 T cell receptor beta chains from the same sample are listed, as sequenced in a study of vaccination and CD4 T cells after COVID-19. Regarding treatment: roughly 10-day PBMC culture with coronavirus spike peptide pools or control peptides (ViraFEST assay). Antigens for these TCRs are unknown. An Oncomine TCR Beta short-read assay was used to sequence the DNA from cultured CD4+ T cells. TCRdb redid the calling of the PCR reads with MiXCR, one entry per CDR3 protein. The table has around 19,000 distinct CDR3 sequences, roughly 55% seen once. Sequenced here: CD4+ T cells from blood, cultured in vitro, sampled before SARS-CoV-2 vaccination. The origin of the receptors is a human donor who had recovered from COVID-19.

Written as DNA, the CDR3 is TGTGCCAGCCGGAATAGGGGCGAGCAGTACTTC. Protein sequence: CASRNRGEQYF. This sequence joins TRBV2 and TRBJ2-7; tentatively, D is TRBD1 (5 bases). CDR1 and CDR2 (germline): SNHLY, FYNNEI. There are 11 residues in the CDR3. With 8 bases removed from V and 6 bases from J, the gap between germline ends came to 11 bases.

V usage is TRBV6-2 or TRBV6-3 and J usage is TRBJ2-5, with unresolved D. CDR1 is MNHEY, CDR2 SVGEGT, per germline. V was trimmed by 7 bases and J by 2 bases, leaving 5 bases between them. The CDR3 loop spans 11 amino acids. The CDR3 DNA reads as TGTGCCAGCACCGTACAAGAGACCCAGTACTTC. This sequence encodes CASTVQETQYF.

The chain carries TRBV2 and TRBJ2-3; weak D call: TRBD2 (6 bases). This CDR3 spans 14 amino acids. Trimming pared 7 bases from V and 1 base from J, leaving 12 bases between. Germline CDR1 SNHLY, CDR2 FYNNEI. The CDR3 DNA sequence: TGTGCCAGCATATTTTCTAGCGGCACAGATACGCAGTATTTT. Translated, it gives CASIFSSGTDTQYF.

The gene calls are TRBV27 and TRBJ2-7, with D perhaps given as TRBD1 or TRBD2 (6 bases each). This CDR3 has 16 amino acids. Trimming shortened V by 4 bases and J by 4 bases, and 20 bases separated the two germline ends. Germline loops: CDR1 MNHEY, CDR2 SMNVEV (reference sequence). For the CDR3, the DNA is TGTGCCAGCAGTTCCCCAGCGGGTCAAACAGGGTACGAGCAGTACTTC. The encoded protein is CASSSPAGQTGYEQYF.

The chain carries TRBV7-2 and TRBJ1-2; 9 bases match TRBD1. CDR1 SGHTA and CDR2 FQGNSA come from the germline V gene. The junction had 9 bases not matched to a gene; V was cut back by 6 bases and J by 7 bases. This CDR3 is 14 amino acids long. The CDR3 loop reads CASSTGTGSSGYTF. DNA for the CDR3: TGTGCCAGCAGTACCGGGACAGGGAGCTCTGGCTACACCTTC.

The DNA for the CDR3 is TGTGCCAGTAAAGACACCAGCAATCAGCCCCAGCATTTT. This sequence encodes CASKDTSNQPQHF. The rearrangement links TRBV19 to TRBJ1-5; D unclear. Germline V gives CDR1 LNHDA, CDR2 SQIVND (reference sequence). The V end lost 7 bases, the J end lost 1 base, and 8 bases lay between the germline ends. This CDR3 has 13 amino acids.

This clonotype has a handful of counts. The chain couples TRBV6-1 to TRBJ1-1, with 7 bases fitting TRBD1. Germline CDR1 and CDR2: MNHNS and SASEGT. This CDR3 has 13 residues. Trimming cost V 7 bases and J 6 bases; bases outside gene matches: 8. CDR3 nucleotide sequence: TGTGCCAGCACCACACGAGGGGGCTCTGAAGCTTTCTTT. The encoded protein is CASTTRGGSEAFF.

The chain employs TRBV6-2 or TRBV6-3 and TRBJ2-7; TRBD2 matches at 8 bases. V was clipped by 10 bases and J by 0 bases; unmatched bases: 20. The CDR3 covers 18 residues. The V gene's germline CDR1 is MNHEY and CDR2 SVGEGT. The chain's CDR3 is CATFNPFSGTSPSYEQYF. CDR3 in DNA: TGTGCCACCTTTAACCCGTTTTCCGGGACTAGTCCCTCCTACGAGCAGTACTTC.

The gene calls are TRBV6-4 and TRBJ1-1; no reliable D call. The CDR3 has 13 amino acids. V was clipped by 4 bases and J by 2 bases, with 8 bases between them. Germline V gene lookup returns CDR1 MRHNA and CDR2 SNTAGT. The CDR3 protein is CASSAQSNTEAFF. The CDR3 region has the DNA TGTGCCAGCAGTGCGCAGAGTAACACTGAAGCTTTCTTT.

V is TRBV7-3 and J is TRBJ2-1; D gene unclear. The length of the CDR3 is 13 residues. CDR1 SGHTA and CDR2 FQGTGA come from the germline V gene. The V gene lost 3 bases and the J gene lost 10 bases, with 13 bases spanning the gap. This chain's CDR3 is CASSFPGAREQFF. The CDR3, as DNA: TGTGCCAGCAGCTTCCCGGGTGCACGGGAGCAGTTCTTC.

The J gene is TRBJ2-7, the V gene TRBV6-1; 11 bases map to TRBD2. The CDR3 has 15 residues. From germline, CDR1 is MNHNS and CDR2 SASEGT. V trimming: 6 bases; J trimming: 6 bases; junction bases outside the gene matches: 10. In nucleotides, the CDR3 is TGTGCCAGCAGCCCCCTGGTGCTAGCGGGGGGCGAGCAGTACTTC. Amino acids: CASSPLVLAGGEQYF.

The J gene is TRBJ2-5, the V gene TRBV7-6, with TRBD2 identical over 7 bases. This CDR3 has 15 residues. The V segment lost 1 base and the J segment 4 bases; nucleotides outside the gene matches: 6. The germline gives CDR1 SGHVS, CDR2 FNYEAQ. The CDR3 DNA reads as TGTGCCAGCAGCTTAGTGCCTAGCGGACGAGAGACCCAGTACTTC. This translates into CASSLVPSGRETQYF.

V and J are TRBV7-2 and TRBJ2-2; D remains unclear. The V gene lost 2 bases and the J gene lost 2 bases, with 9 bases spanning the gap. The V gene's germline CDR1 is SGHTA and CDR2 FQGNSA. CDR3 size: 15 residues. The CDR3 nucleotides read TGTGCCAGCAGCTTAAACGGGCCCAACACCGGGGAGCTGTTTTTT. As protein: CASSLNGPNTGELFF.

The chain couples TRBV20-1 to TRBJ2-5; TRBD2 matches at 10 bases. V was pared by 0 bases and J by 0 bases, with 4 bases of the junction left unmatched. Looked up from germline, CDR1 is DFQATT and CDR2 is SNEGSKA (reference sequence). The CDR3 sequence is 16 residues long. This chain's CDR3 is CSARDNSGGYQETQYF. The CDR3 DNA reads as TGCAGTGCTAGAGATAATAGCGGGGGGTACCAAGAGACCCAGTACTTC.

The CDR3 region has the DNA TGTGCCAGCAGTTTATACAGGGCGGCTAATTCACCCCTCCACTTT. As protein: CASSLYRAANSPLHF. This chain joins TRBV2 and TRBJ1-6; D might be TRBD1 (6 bases). Trimming removed 5 bases from V and 6 bases from J, with 14 bases in between. The CDR3 is made up of 15 amino acids. Germline CDR1 is SNHLY and CDR2 is FYNNEI.

The genes are TRBV6-2 or TRBV6-3 and TRBJ2-1, with 8 bases lining up with TRBD2. The CDR3 contains 16 residues. Germline CDR1 is MNHEY and CDR2 is SVGEGT. Trimming removed 0 bases from V and 4 bases from J; junction bases left unmatched: 5. Written as DNA, the CDR3 is TGTGCCAGCAGTTACTCGGCCGGGAGGGCTTACAATGAGCAGTTCTTC. Protein product: CASSYSAGRAYNEQFF.

The rearrangement joins TRBV28 to TRBJ1-4; D uncertain. The V gene's germline CDR1 is MDHEN and CDR2 SYDVKM. Trimming left V 8 bases short and J 0 bases short, with 10 bases between. The CDR3 has 14 amino acids. The DNA for the CDR3 is TGTGCCAGCGGGTCGCTCGCAACTAATGAAAAACTGTTTTTT. Protein sequence: CASGSLATNEKLFF.

This clonotype was seen only once. The V gene is TRBV19, the J gene TRBJ1-5; D perhaps matches TRBD1 (5 bases). CDR3 size: 15 residues. V lost 3 bases, J lost 0 bases, and 9 bases lay in between. Per germline, CDR1 LNHDA and CDR2 SQIVND (reference sequence). CDR3 sequence: CASSIVGDSNQPQHF. Here the CDR3 DNA reads TGTGCCAGTAGTATCGTGGGGGATAGCAATCAGCCCCAGCATTTT.

This chain links TRBV15 with TRBJ2-5; D may be TRBD2 (6 bases). V gave up 0 bases and J gave up 2 bases, with 10 bases separating them. Germline V gene data show CDR1 as LNHNV and CDR2 as YYDKDF (reference sequence). CDR3 length equals 15 residues. Here the CDR3 DNA reads TGTGCCACCAGCAGAGACGGCGGGGAACAAGAGACCCAGTACTTC. Protein: CATSRDGGEQETQYF.

The gene calls are TRBV7-9 and TRBJ2-7, with TRBD2 as a possible D gene (6 bases). Germline V gene lookup returns CDR1 SEHNR and CDR2 FQNEAQ (reference sequence). The CDR3 runs to 14 residues. The ends were cut back, 5 bases at V and 4 bases at J, with 15 bases in the middle. CDR3 nucleotides: TGTGCCAGCAGCAACCAGGGAGGCGATTACGAGCAGTACTTC. This encodes CASSNQGGDYEQYF. Using reference TRBV7-9 and TRBJ2-7 for the parts outside the CDR3, the full variable domain is DTGVSQNPRHKITKRGQNVTFRCDPISEHNRLYWYRQTLGQGPEFLTYFQNEAQLEKSRLLSDRFSAERPKGSFSTLEIQRTEQGDSAMYLCASSNQGGDYEQYFGPGTRLTVT.

This clonotype was observed a handful of times. This rearrangement joins TRBV7-2 to TRBJ2-3; TRBD2 aligns across 8 bases. Per germline, CDR1 SGHTA and CDR2 FQGNSA. V shed 5 bases, J shed 5 bases, and the junction held 9 bases outside the gene matches. The CDR3 has 15 residues. The CDR3 sequence is CASSTYGGLEDTQYF. The CDR3 DNA reads TGTGCCAGCAGCACCTACGGGGGACTAGAAGATACGCAGTATTTT.

This chain joins TRBV6-5 and TRBJ1-6; tentative D call: TRBD1 (5 bases). Germline V CDR1 and CDR2: MNHEY, SVGAGI. Trimming left V 2 bases short and J 9 bases short, with 8 bases between. The length of the CDR3 is 13 residues. The CDR3 region has the DNA TGTGCCAGCAGTTACCGGGACGCTTCACCCCTCCACTTT. This codes for CASSYRDASPLHF.

This clonotype has a single count. One end of the junction varies from germline; a read error may be responsible. This chain uses TRBV5-3 with TRBJ2-7; D gene unclear. TRBV5-3 is labeled an ORF, and its function is uncertain. The CDR3 is 12 residues long. CDR3 DNA sequence: TGTGCCAGCAGCTCAACCAATAACGAGCAGTACTTC. The encoded protein is CASSSTNNEQYF.